The sequence of this T cell receptor beta chain was determined in a study of T cell responses to AZD1222 COVID-19 vaccine. V shed 2 bases and J shed 2 bases, with 11 bases lying between them. This CDR3 has 15 amino acids. Germline V gene data show CDR1 as SEHNR and CDR2 as FQNEAQ (reference sequence). Using immunoSEQ multiplex PCR, the repertoire was profiled, and TCRdb retains in-frame clones only, with some absent. The sample carries around 100,000 clones, just under 90% recorded once. This sample comprised peripheral blood, obtained on day 0 of AZD1222 vaccination. This chain links TRBV7-9 with TRBJ2-3, with D unclear. This clonotype originated in an adult in good health. In nucleotides, the CDR3 is TGTGCCAGCAGCTTAAGTATGGGCGACACAGATACGCAGTATTTT. Encoded protein: CASSLSMGDTDTQYF.